Presented here are 5 T cell receptor beta chains from one specimen sequenced in a study of somatic mutations in cytotoxic T cells in rheumatoid arthritis. Sequencing was performed with immunoSEQ multiplex PCR; in TCRdb, only in-frame clones are kept and a portion is missing. Among about 26,000 clones listed, 82% were seen once. Sequencing was done on a sample of CD8+ T cells sorted from blood. The receptors shown here come from a middle-aged man in good health.

J is TRBJ1-3 and V is TRBV4-2, with a possible D match to TRBD1 (5 bases). Trimming took 0 bases from V and 3 from J, leaving 15 bases between them. This CDR3 is 17 amino acids long. Germline V gives CDR1 LGHNA, CDR2 YNFKEQ. The CDR3 loop is CASSQDDPQGVGNTIYF. The CDR3 coding sequence is TGTGCCAGCAGCCAAGATGACCCCCAGGGAGTTGGAAACACCATATATTTT.

The chain uses TRBV2 and TRBJ1-4; weak D call: TRBD1 (5 bases). Trimming pared 3 bases from V and 5 bases from J, leaving 10 bases between. Germline CDR1 reads SNHLY; CDR2 reads FYNNEI. There are 14 residues in the CDR3. The CDR3, as DNA: TGTGCCAGCAGTGATAGGGGCCTGAATGAAAAACTGTTTTTT. This sequence encodes CASSDRGLNEKLFF.

This chain uses TRBV13 with TRBJ2-7, with D possibly TRBD2 on 7 matching bases. There are 14 residues in the CDR3. Trimming took 7 bases from V and 2 from J, leaving 15 bases between them. Germline values: CDR1 PRHDT, CDR2 FYEKMQ (reference sequence). The chain's CDR3 is CASTLGRGAYEQYF. The CDR3 bases are TGTGCCAGCACCCTAGGGAGGGGGGCCTACGAGCAGTACTTC.

V is TRBV11-3 and J is TRBJ2-5; D call uncertain. This CDR3 spans 14 amino acids. V gave up 6 bases and J gave up 3 bases, with 14 bases separating them. CDR1 is SGHNT and CDR2 is YENEEA in the germline V gene. DNA of the CDR3: TGTGCCAGCAGTTATGCTCGGCTGGAAGAGACCCAGTACTTC. Translating it yields CASSYARLEETQYF.

V gene TRBV10-3 combines with J gene TRBJ2-7; perhaps TRBD1 as D (5 bases). Trimming left V 8 bases short and J 5 bases short, with 10 bases between. Germline loops: CDR1 ENHRY, CDR2 SYGVKD. The CDR3 extends over 11 amino acids. The CDR3: CAIGAGNEQYF. The CDR3 DNA reads TGTGCCATCGGGGCTGGTAACGAGCAGTACTTC.